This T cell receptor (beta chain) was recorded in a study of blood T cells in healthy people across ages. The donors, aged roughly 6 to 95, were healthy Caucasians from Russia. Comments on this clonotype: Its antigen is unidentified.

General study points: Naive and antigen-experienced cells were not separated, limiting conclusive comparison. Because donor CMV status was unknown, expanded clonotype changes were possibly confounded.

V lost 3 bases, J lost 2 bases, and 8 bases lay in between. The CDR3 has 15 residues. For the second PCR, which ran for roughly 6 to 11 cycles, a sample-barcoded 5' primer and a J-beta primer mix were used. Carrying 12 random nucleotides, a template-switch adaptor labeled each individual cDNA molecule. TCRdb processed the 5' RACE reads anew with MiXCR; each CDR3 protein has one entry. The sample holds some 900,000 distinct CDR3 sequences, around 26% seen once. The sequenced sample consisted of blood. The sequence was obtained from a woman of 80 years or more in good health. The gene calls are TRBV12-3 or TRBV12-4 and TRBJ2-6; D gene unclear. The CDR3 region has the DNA TGTGCCAGCAGTTTGTGGCAAGCTGGGGCCAACGTCCTGACTTTC. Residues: CASSLWQAGANVLTF.